One and the same sample provided the 30 T cell receptor beta chains below, sequenced in a study of cytomegalovirus exposure and HLA in healthy donors. PCR primers comprised 60 Vbeta and 13 Jbeta primers. The repertoire was sequenced with immunoSEQ multiplex PCR; TCRdb's copy has only in-frame clones and lacks some. This table has some 130,000 clones, 70% to 80% appearing once. The sequencing input was PBMCs. The receptors shown here come from a man aged 25-45 years in good health and CMV-seronegative.

This clone was counted a single time. The chain combines TRBV28 with TRBJ2-3; the match to TRBD2 covers 7 bases. The junction had 13 bases not matched to a gene; V was cut back by 6 bases and J by 7 bases. Germline V lookup: CDR1 MDHEN, CDR2 SYDVKM. The CDR3 has 15 amino acids. In nucleotides, the CDR3 is TGTGCCAGCAGAGGGGAGGGGCCTGAAAGGAATACGCAGTATTTT. Translated: CASRGEGPERNTQYF. The variable domain in full, with the rest retrieved from reference TRBV28 and TRBJ2-3, is DVKVTQSSRYLVKRTGEKVFLECVQDMDHENMFWYRQDPGLGLRLIYFSYDVKMKEKGDIPEGYSVSREKKERFSLILESASTNQTSMYLCASRGEGPERNTQYFGPGTRLTVL.

The CDR3 loop reads CASSSASGDTQYF. The CDR3 DNA follows: TGTGCCAGTAGTTCGGCTAGCGGCGATACGCAGTATTTT. This chain connects TRBV19 to TRBJ2-3; 7 bases agree with TRBD2. This CDR3 spans 13 amino acids. Per germline, CDR1 LNHDA and CDR2 SQIVND (reference sequence). Trimming cost V 5 bases and J 6 bases; bases outside gene matches: 5.

This chain joins TRBV10-3 and TRBJ2-7; TRBD1 is a possible D gene (6 bases). V was clipped by 0 bases and J by 9 bases, with 6 bases between them. The CDR3 is 11 residues long. Germline CDR1 and CDR2: ENHRY and SYGVKD. The CDR3 is CAISESGGQYF. CDR3 in DNA: TGTGCCATCAGTGAGTCAGGGGGGCAGTACTTC.

The chain recombines TRBV7-8 with TRBJ2-7; 8 bases fit TRBD2. CDR3 length: 17 residues. Germline V gene data show CDR1 as SGHVS and CDR2 as FQNEAQ. The junction had 9 bases not matched to a gene; V was cut back by 1 base and J by 1 base. CDR3 DNA sequence: TGTGCCAGCAGCTTAGTGGGACTAGGGGTCGGATCCTACGAGCAGTACTTC. Protein: CASSLVGLGVGSYEQYF.

The V call is TRBV5-4, the J call TRBJ2-1, with 11 bases lining up with TRBD2. The CDR3 runs to 18 residues. V lost 3 bases, J lost 3 bases, and 11 bases stayed unmatched. Per the germline V gene, CDR1 is SGHNT and CDR2 is YYREEE (reference sequence). In DNA, the CDR3 is TGTGCCAGCAGCTCCGGACTAGCGGGTGCGCGGGGCTACAATGAGCAGTTCTTC. This gives the protein CASSSGLAGARGYNEQFF.

The chain links TRBV19 to TRBJ2-3, with D possibly matching TRBD1 (6 bases). Germline V gene lookup returns CDR1 LNHDA and CDR2 SQIVND (reference sequence). The CDR3 has 15 residues. Trimming pared 3 bases from V and 0 bases from J, leaving 10 bases between. This CDR3 reads CASSMGAPSTDTQYF. CDR3 sequence (DNA): TGTGCCAGTAGTATGGGGGCGCCTAGCACAGATACGCAGTATTTT. Complete variable domain (other parts from reference TRBV19 and TRBJ2-3): DGGITQSPKYLFRKEGQNVTLSCEQNLNHDAMYWYRQDPGQGLRLIYYSQIVNDFQKGDIAEGYSVSREKKESFPLTVTSAQKNPTAFYLCASSMGAPSTDTQYFGPGTRLTVL.

The chain carries TRBV6-6 and TRBJ1-1; 8 bases align to TRBD1. Germline values: CDR1 MNHNY, CDR2 SVGAGI (reference sequence). This CDR3 spans 14 amino acids. J lost 6 bases, V lost 0 bases, and 3 bases had no gene match. The CDR3 DNA follows: TGTGCCAGCAGTTACTCCCAGGGGGCTGCTGAAGCTTTCTTT. Residues: CASSYSQGAAEAFF.

The rearrangement links TRBV6-5 to TRBJ1-5; D remains unclear. The V and J ends lost 4 bases and 4 bases respectively, with 17 bases between them. CDR1 MNHEY and CDR2 SVGAGI come from the germline V gene. The CDR3 has 16 residues. CDR3 nucleotides: TGTGCCAGCAGTTCCTGGGGAGGGCCGGGGAATCAGCCCCAGCATTTT. It is translated as CASSSWGGPGNQPQHF.

J is TRBJ1-6 and V is TRBV7-9; TRBD1 might be the D (5 bases). V was shortened by 3 bases and J by 7 bases, with 16 bases between the two germline ends. Germline loops: CDR1 SEHNR, CDR2 FQNEAQ (reference sequence). The CDR3 has 16 residues. The CDR3, as DNA: TGTGCCAGCAGCTTGTCTTCTAGGGGAGGGAATTCACCCCTCCACTTT. It yields the protein CASSLSSRGGNSPLHF.

The rearrangement uses TRBV9 and TRBJ2-7; TRBD2 aligns across 10 bases. There are 15 residues in the CDR3. The germline V gene has CDR1 SGDLS and CDR2 YYNGEE. V shed 6 bases, J shed 2 bases, and the junction held 8 bases outside the gene matches. CDR3: CASTNSAGGPYEQYF. The CDR3, as DNA: TGTGCCAGCACCAATTCAGCGGGAGGGCCCTACGAGCAGTACTTC.

The rearrangement links TRBV5-1 to TRBJ1-5; 12 bases fit TRBD1. V trimming: 2 bases; J trimming: 9 bases; junction bases outside the gene matches: 15. There are 18 residues in the CDR3. The germline CDR1 and CDR2 sequences are SGHRS and YFSETQ. Written as DNA, the CDR3 is TGCGCCAGCAGCTTAAGGGACAGGGGGCGCCGGGGGCCGAGGCCCCAGCATTTT. Its protein product is CASSLRDRGRRGPRPQHF.

The genes are TRBV18 and TRBJ2-1; 8 bases map to TRBD1. The ends lost 4 bases at V and 4 bases at J; junction bases unmatched: 6. The V gene's germline CDR1 is KGHSH and CDR2 LQKENI. The CDR3 has 15 amino acids. CDR3 bases: TGTGCCAGCTCACTCGGGACAGGACTATACAATGAGCAGTTCTTC. Amino acid sequence: CASSLGTGLYNEQFF.

V and J are TRBV28 and TRBJ1-2; D uncertain. Germline V gene lookup returns CDR1 MDHEN and CDR2 SYDVKM. This CDR3 is 13 amino acids long. V was cut by 8 bases and J by 1 base, with 11 bases left in between. Here the CDR3 DNA reads TGTGCCAGCGGCGGCGGGTTTAACTATGGCTACACCTTC. As protein: CASGGGFNYGYTF.

The V and J genes are TRBV28 and TRBJ1-5; D gene uncertain. This CDR3 contains 15 residues. Trimming pared 4 bases from V and 0 bases from J, leaving 10 bases between. Germline V CDR1 and CDR2: MDHEN, SYDVKM. CDR3 DNA: TGTGCCAGCAGTTCGCGGCGAGTTAGCAATCAGCCCCAGCATTTT. Translating it yields CASSSRRVSNQPQHF.

The chain couples TRBV10-3 to TRBJ2-4; 12 bases are a match to TRBD2. Germline V gene data show CDR1 as ENHRY and CDR2 as SYGVKD. J lost 0 bases, V lost 3 bases, and 9 bases had no gene match. The CDR3 has 19 amino acids. The CDR3, as DNA: TGTGCCATCAGTGATGAGACTAGCGGGAGAGGGGGAGCCAAAAACATTCAGTACTTC. It encodes CAISDETSGRGGAKNIQYF.

The rearrangement links TRBV28 to TRBJ1-2; D remains unclear. Trimming removed 6 bases from V and 4 bases from J, with 18 bases in between. The germline CDR1 and CDR2 sequences are MDHEN and SYDVKM. CDR3 size: 15 residues. This CDR3 is CASRRSEGNSYGYTF. Written as DNA, the CDR3 is TGTGCCAGCAGGAGGTCTGAGGGTAATAGCTATGGCTACACCTTC.

This clone has a handful of counts. This chain links TRBV4-1 with TRBJ1-1; D might be TRBD1 (6 bases). CDR3 length: 17 residues. V lost 6 bases to trimming and J lost 0 bases, with 20 bases between them. Germline loops: CDR1 MGHRA, CDR2 YSYEKL. CDR3 coding DNA: TGCGCCAGCAGAACGATCCTACAGGGAGGGGTGAACACTGAAGCTTTCTTT. Translating it yields CASRTILQGGVNTEAFF.

The rearrangement uses TRBV7-2 and TRBJ1-5; 10 bases match TRBD1. The CDR3 totals 15 residues. V lost 6 bases, J lost 3 bases, and 5 bases stayed unmatched. Germline lookup yields CDR1 SGHTA and CDR2 FQGNSA. As DNA, the CDR3 is TGTGCCAGCAGGAATGGACAGGGGGACAATCAGCCCCAGCATTTT. Protein: CASRNGQGDNQPQHF.

For the CDR3, the DNA is TGTGCCAGCAATTTGGACAAGAACACTGAAGCTTTCTTT. Translation: CASNLDKNTEAFF. This rearrangement joins TRBV6-5 to TRBJ1-1; TRBD1 might be the D (5 bases). The CDR3 is 13 residues long. V lost 7 bases and J 1 base, leaving 10 bases between the germline ends. Germline CDR1 and CDR2: MNHEY and SVGAGI.

The chain links TRBV15 to TRBJ1-2, with TRBD1 matching over 8 bases. V was pared by 1 base and J by 4 bases, with 5 bases of the junction left unmatched. Germline loops: CDR1 LNHNV, CDR2 YYDKDF (reference sequence). This CDR3 spans 15 amino acids. The CDR3 loop reads CATSRVRGTGYGYTF. CDR3 DNA: TGTGCCACCAGCAGAGTCCGGGGGACAGGCTATGGCTACACCTTC.

This chain links TRBV10-1 with TRBJ2-1, with TRBD1 matching over 7 bases. The germline V gene has CDR1 WNHNN and CDR2 SYGVQD (reference sequence). The CDR3 length is 14 residues. The junction had 6 bases not matched to a gene; V was cut back by 5 bases and J by 5 bases. In DNA, the CDR3 is TGCGCCAGCAGTACAGGGGATAATAACAATGAGCAGTTCTTC. It codes for CASSTGDNNNEQFF.

The V call is TRBV7-6, the J call TRBJ1-1; possible D gene TRBD1, 6 bases. The CDR3 spans 16 residues. Germline CDR1 and CDR2: SGHVS and FNYEAQ. The V end was cut by 3 bases, the J end by 4 bases, with 18 bases between. The CDR3 loop reads CASSLYSGGAGTEAFF. For the CDR3, the DNA is TGTGCCAGCAGCTTGTACTCGGGGGGGGCGGGCACTGAAGCTTTCTTT.

J is TRBJ2-4 and V is TRBV19, with 9 bases that match TRBD1. V lost 7 bases and J lost 0; bases outside the gene matches: 1. CDR1 and CDR2 (germline): LNHDA, SQIVND (reference sequence). The CDR3 runs to 14 residues. The CDR3 loop reads CASTGQGAKNIQYF. CDR3 DNA sequence: TGTGCCAGTACGGGACAGGGAGCCAAAAACATTCAGTACTTC.

This rearrangement joins TRBV7-8 to TRBJ2-7, with D tentatively TRBD1 (6 bases). This CDR3 contains 14 residues. V dropped 5 bases and J dropped 3 bases, with 14 bases sitting between them. Germline loops: CDR1 SGHVS, CDR2 FQNEAQ. The CDR3 coding sequence is TGTGCCAGCAGCCCCTTAGACAGGCGCTACGAGCAGTACTTC. It yields the protein CASSPLDRRYEQYF. Supplemented by reference TRBV7-8 and TRBJ2-7, the full variable domain reads GAGVSQSPRYKVAKRGQDVALRCDPISGHVSLFWYQQALGQGPEFLTYFQNEAQLDKSGLPSDRFFAERPEGSVSTLKIQRTQQEDSAVYLCASSPLDRRYEQYFGPGTRLTVT.

The rearrangement links TRBV28 to TRBJ2-3; TRBD2 might be the D (5 bases). Trimming removed 4 bases from V and 4 bases from J, with 18 bases in between. The CDR3 is 16 amino acids. Germline V gives CDR1 MDHEN, CDR2 SYDVKM. For the CDR3, the DNA is TGTGCCAGCAGTTCCCTCTTAGCGCCTGTGGCAGATACGCAGTATTTT. Translating it yields CASSSLLAPVADTQYF.

The chain's CDR3 is CASSYSNALAGGVQFF. Here the CDR3 DNA reads TGTGCCAGCAGTTACTCGAATGCGCTAGCGGGAGGGGTGCAGTTCTTC. This sequence joins TRBV6-5 and TRBJ2-1, with 12 bases that match TRBD2. Losses at the gene ends were 0 bases for V and 12 bases for J; bases not matched to a gene: 9. Germline V gene lookup returns CDR1 MNHEY and CDR2 SVGAGI. This CDR3 comprises 16 residues.

This clone was seen just once. The chain carries TRBV11-3 and TRBJ2-5; D not resolved. Deletions cut 5 bases from V and 5 bases from J, with 12 bases between. The CDR3 is made up of 13 amino acids. The germline V gene has CDR1 SGHNT and CDR2 YENEEA. Here the CDR3 reads CASSGPQKETQYF. DNA of the CDR3: TGTGCCAGCAGCGGGCCACAGAAGGAGACCCAGTACTTC.

V is TRBV6-5 and J is TRBJ2-5, with TRBD2 matching over 7 bases. Trimming cost V 0 bases and J 11 bases; bases outside gene matches: 6. Germline-derived CDR1 and CDR2 are MNHEY and SVGAGI. There are 13 residues in the CDR3. This CDR3 is CASSYSAGREQYF. In nucleotides, the CDR3 is TGTGCCAGCAGTTACTCGGCAGGGCGGGAGCAGTACTTC.

The V call is TRBV30, the J call TRBJ2-7; D not resolved. Germline values: CDR1 GTSNPN, CDR2 SVGIG (reference sequence). The CDR3 contains 12 residues. Trimming shortened V by 2 bases and J by 2 bases, and 7 bases separated the two germline ends. CDR3: CAWSLVAYEQYF. The CDR3 DNA follows: TGTGCCTGGAGTTTAGTGGCCTACGAGCAGTACTTC.

The chain recombines TRBV9 with TRBJ1-5; D not resolved. Trimming took 0 bases from V and 6 from J, leaving 7 bases between them. The CDR3 contains 13 residues. Germline lookup yields CDR1 SGDLS and CDR2 YYNGEE. CDR3 loop: CASSVGEGQPQHF. In nucleotides, the CDR3 is TGTGCCAGCAGCGTAGGTGAGGGTCAGCCCCAGCATTTT.